This T cell receptor (beta chain) was sequenced in a study of blood T cells in healthy people across ages. PCR was performed a second time for about 7 to 12 cycles using a sample-barcoded 5' primer and a J-beta primer mix. Each CDR3 protein is one row after TCRdb ran MiXCR on the 5' RACE reads. This sample has roughly 1,500,000 distinct CDR3 sequences; roughly a third occur once, and the top ten carry 11%. The CDR3 totals 17 residues. Germline CDR1 and CDR2: DFQATT and SNEGSKA (reference sequence). V lost 0 bases, J lost 2 bases, and 7 bases stayed unmatched. V and J are TRBV20-1 and TRBJ1-5, with 10 positions matching TRBD1. Sequenced: blood. This clonotype was sampled from a woman under 40 in good health. The CDR3 sequence is CSARDWTGGLGNQPQHF. CDR3 bases: TGCAGTGCTAGAGATTGGACAGGGGGACTAGGCAATCAGCCCCAGCATTTT.